Detailed here is one T cell receptor beta chain. Each ophthalmopathy patient scored at least 3 on the Clinical Activity Score and at least 4 on NOSPECS grade, with duration under 3 months. Patients having uncontrolled infection, another autoimmune disease, pregnancy or lactation were not included. The sample is drawn from a study of T cells in Graves' hyperthyroidism and ophthalmopathy. Study in general: The authors collected peripheral blood at initial diagnosis, before any treatment.

The CDR3 regions of TCR beta were amplified from RNA transcripts. HTBI primers drove first-round RT-PCR of the TCR CDR3. One entry per CDR3 protein, called by TCRdb with MiXCR from the multiplex PCR reads. The profile covers more than 350,000 distinct CDR3 sequences, with roughly 15% appearing a single time and roughly a fifth taken by the ten largest. CDR1 is LGHNA and CDR2 is YNFKEQ in the germline V gene. V was pared by 1 base and J by 6 bases, with 16 bases between. The CDR3 covers 16 residues. The TCR sequence derives from a woman aged 60-75 years with Graves' ophthalmopathy. This chain connects TRBV4-2 to TRBJ2-1; D tentatively reads TRBD1 or TRBD2 (5 bases each). Sequencing was performed on blood. DNA for the CDR3: TGTGCCAGCAGCCAAGTCCCAGGGCTAGCTGCCAATGAGCAGTTCTTC. Encoded protein: CASSQVPGLAANEQFF.